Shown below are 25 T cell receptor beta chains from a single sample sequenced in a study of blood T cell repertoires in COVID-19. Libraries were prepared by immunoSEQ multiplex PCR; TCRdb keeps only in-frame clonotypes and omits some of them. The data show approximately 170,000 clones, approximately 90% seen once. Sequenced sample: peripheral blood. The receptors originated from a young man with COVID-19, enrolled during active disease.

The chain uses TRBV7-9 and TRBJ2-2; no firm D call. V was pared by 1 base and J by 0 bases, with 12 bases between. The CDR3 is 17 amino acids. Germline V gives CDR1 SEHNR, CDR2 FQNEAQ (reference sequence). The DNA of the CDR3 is TGTGCCAGCAGCTTAGGCCGACTGACCGCGAACACCGGGGAGCTGTTTTTT. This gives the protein CASSLGRLTANTGELFF.

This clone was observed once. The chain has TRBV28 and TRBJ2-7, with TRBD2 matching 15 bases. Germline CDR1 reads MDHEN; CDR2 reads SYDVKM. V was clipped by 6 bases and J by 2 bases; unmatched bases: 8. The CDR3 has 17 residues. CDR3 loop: CASRLMGLAGGTYEQYF. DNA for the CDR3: TGTGCCAGCAGATTAATGGGACTAGCGGGAGGAACCTACGAGCAGTACTTC. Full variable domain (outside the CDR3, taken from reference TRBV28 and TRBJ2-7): DVKVTQSSRYLVKRTGEKVFLECVQDMDHENMFWYRQDPGLGLRLIYFSYDVKMKEKGDIPEGYSVSREKKERFSLILESASTNQTSMYLCASRLMGLAGGTYEQYFGPGTRLTVT.

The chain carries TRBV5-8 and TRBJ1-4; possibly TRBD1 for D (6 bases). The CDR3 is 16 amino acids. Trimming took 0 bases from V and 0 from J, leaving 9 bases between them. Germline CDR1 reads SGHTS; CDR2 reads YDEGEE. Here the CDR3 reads CASSLGDTSTNEKLFF. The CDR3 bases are TGTGCCAGCAGCTTGGGGGACACCTCAACTAATGAAAAACTGTTTTTT.

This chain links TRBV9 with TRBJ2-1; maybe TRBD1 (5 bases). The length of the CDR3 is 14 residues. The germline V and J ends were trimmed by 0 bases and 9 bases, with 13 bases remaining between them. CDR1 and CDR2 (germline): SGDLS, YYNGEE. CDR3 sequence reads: CASSVAGAFGEQFF. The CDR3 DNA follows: TGTGCCAGCAGCGTAGCTGGGGCCTTCGGTGAGCAGTTCTTC.

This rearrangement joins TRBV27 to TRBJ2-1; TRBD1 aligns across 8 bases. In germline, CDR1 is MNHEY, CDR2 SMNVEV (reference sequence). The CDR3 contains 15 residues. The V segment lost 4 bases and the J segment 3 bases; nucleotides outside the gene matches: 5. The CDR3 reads CASSSGQAFYNEQFF. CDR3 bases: TGTGCCAGCAGTTCGGGACAGGCTTTCTACAATGAGCAGTTCTTC.

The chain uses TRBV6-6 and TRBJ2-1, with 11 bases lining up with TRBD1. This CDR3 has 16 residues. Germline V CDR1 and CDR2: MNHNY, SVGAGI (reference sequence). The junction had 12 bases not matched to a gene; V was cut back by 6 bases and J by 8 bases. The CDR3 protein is CASSYTGTGGIYEQFF. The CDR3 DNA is TGTGCCAGCAGCTATACCGGGACAGGGGGTATCTATGAGCAGTTCTTC.

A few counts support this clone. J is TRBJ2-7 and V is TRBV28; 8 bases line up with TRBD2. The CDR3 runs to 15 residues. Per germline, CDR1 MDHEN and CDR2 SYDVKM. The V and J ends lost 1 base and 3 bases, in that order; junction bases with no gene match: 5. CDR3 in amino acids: CASSLSRLAGYEQYF. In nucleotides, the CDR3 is TGTGCCAGCAGTTTATCGCGCCTAGCGGGCTACGAGCAGTACTTC.

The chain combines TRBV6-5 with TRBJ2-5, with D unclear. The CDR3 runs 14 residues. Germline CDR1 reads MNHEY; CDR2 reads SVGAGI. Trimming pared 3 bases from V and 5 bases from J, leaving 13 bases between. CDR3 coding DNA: TGTGCCAGCAGTTATGGCGGCAAACGGGAGACCCAGTACTTC. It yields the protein CASSYGGKRETQYF.

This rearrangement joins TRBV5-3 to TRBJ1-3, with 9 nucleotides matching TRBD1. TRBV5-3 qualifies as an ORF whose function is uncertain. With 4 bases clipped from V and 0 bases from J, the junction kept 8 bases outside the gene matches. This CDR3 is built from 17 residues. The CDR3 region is CARSPAGQGFSGNTIYF. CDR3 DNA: TGTGCCAGAAGCCCGGCGGGACAGGGCTTCTCTGGAAACACCATATATTTT.

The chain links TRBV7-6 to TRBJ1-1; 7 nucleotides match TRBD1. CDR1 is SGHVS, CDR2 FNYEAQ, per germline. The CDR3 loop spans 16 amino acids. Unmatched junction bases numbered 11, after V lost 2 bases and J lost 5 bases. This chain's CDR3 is CASSLRTGLRETEAFF. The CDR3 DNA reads TGTGCCAGCAGCTTAAGGACAGGTCTTCGGGAAACTGAAGCTTTCTTT.

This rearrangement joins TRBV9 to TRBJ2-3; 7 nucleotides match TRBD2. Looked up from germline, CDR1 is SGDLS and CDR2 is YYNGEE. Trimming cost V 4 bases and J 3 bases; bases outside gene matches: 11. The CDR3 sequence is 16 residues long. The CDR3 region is CASSPSRGRVTDTQYF. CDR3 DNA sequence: TGTGCCAGCAGCCCCAGTCGGGGGAGGGTGACAGATACGCAGTATTTT.

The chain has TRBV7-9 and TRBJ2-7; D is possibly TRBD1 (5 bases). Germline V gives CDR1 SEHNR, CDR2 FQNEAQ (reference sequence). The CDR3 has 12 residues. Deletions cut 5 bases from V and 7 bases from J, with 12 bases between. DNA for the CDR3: TGTGCCAGCAGCCCAACAGGCGGAGAGCAGTACTTC. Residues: CASSPTGGEQYF.

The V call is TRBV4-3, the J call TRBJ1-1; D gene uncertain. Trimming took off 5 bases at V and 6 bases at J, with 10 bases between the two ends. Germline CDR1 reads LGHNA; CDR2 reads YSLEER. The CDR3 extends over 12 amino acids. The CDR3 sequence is CASSFSGAEAFF. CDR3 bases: TGCGCCAGCAGCTTTTCCGGGGCTGAAGCTTTCTTT.

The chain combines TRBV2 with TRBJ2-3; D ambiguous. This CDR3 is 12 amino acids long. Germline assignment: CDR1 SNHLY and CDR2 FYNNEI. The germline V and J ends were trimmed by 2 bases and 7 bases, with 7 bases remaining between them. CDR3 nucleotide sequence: TGTGCCAGCAGTGAAATAGTAAATACGCAGTATTTT. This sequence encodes CASSEIVNTQYF.

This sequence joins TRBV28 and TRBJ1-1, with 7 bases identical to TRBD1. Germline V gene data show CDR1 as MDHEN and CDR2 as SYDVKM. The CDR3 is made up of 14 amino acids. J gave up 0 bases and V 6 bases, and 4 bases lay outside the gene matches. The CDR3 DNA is TGTGCCAGCAGGAAAGGGGGCGTGAACACTGAAGCTTTCTTT. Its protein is CASRKGGVNTEAFF.

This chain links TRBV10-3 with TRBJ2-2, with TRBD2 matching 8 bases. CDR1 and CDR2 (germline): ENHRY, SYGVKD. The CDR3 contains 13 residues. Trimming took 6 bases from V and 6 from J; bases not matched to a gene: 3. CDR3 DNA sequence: TGTGCCATCAGACGGGAGGGGGCCGGGGAGCTGTTTTTT. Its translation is CAIRREGAGELFF.

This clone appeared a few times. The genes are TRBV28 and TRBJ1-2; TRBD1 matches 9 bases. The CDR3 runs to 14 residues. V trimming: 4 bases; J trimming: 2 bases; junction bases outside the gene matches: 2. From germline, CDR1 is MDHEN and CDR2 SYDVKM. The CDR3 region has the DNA TGTGCCAGCAGTTCGACAGGGGGAAACTATGGCTACACCTTC. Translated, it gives CASSSTGGNYGYTF.

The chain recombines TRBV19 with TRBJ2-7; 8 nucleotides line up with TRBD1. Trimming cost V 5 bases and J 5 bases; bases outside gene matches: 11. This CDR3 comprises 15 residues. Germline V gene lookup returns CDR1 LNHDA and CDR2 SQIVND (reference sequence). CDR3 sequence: CASSPGQGTLNEQYF. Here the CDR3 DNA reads TGTGCCAGTAGTCCCGGACAGGGAACCCTCAACGAGCAGTACTTC.

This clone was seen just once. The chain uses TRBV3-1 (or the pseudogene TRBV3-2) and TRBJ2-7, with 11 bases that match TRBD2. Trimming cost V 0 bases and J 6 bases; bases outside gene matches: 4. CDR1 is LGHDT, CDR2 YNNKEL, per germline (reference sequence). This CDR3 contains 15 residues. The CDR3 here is CASSQETSGRSEQYF. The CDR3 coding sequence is TGTGCCAGCAGCCAAGAAACTAGCGGGAGATCCGAGCAGTACTTC.

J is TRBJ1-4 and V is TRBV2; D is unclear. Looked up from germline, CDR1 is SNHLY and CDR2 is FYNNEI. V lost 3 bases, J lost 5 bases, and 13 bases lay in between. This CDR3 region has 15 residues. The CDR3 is CASSERVIGNEKLFF. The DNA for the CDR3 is TGTGCCAGCAGTGAGAGGGTAATAGGGAATGAAAAACTGTTTTTT.

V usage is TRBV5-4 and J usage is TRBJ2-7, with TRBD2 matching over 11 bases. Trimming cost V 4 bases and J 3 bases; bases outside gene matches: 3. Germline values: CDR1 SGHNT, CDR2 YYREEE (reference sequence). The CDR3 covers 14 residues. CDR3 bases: TGTGCCAGCAGCCCCGGGACTAGCGGCTACGAGCAGTACTTC. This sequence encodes CASSPGTSGYEQYF.

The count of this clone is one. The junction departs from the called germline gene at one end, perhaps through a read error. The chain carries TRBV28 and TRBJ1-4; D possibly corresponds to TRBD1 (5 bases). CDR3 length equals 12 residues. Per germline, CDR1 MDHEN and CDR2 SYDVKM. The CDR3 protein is CASSFVRGKLLF. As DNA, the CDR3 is TGTGCCAGCAGTTTTGTTAGGGGCAAACTGCTTTTT. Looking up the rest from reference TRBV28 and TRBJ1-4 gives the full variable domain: DVKVTQSSRYLVKRTGEKVFLECVQDMDHENMFWYRQDPGLGLRLIYFSYDVKMKEKGDIPEGYSVSREKKERFSLILESASTNQTSMYLCASSFVRGKLLFGSGTQLSVL.

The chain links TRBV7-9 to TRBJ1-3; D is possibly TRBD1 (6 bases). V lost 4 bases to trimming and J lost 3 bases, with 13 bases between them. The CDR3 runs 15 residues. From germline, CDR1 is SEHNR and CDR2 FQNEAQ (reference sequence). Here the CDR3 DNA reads TGTGCCAGCAGCTGGGACAAGAGAAGTGGAAACACCATATATTTT. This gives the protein CASSWDKRSGNTIYF.

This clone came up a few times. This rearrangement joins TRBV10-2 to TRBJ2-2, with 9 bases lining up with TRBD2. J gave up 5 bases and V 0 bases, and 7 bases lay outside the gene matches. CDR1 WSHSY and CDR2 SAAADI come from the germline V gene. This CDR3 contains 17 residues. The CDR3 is CASSESGREGPTGELFF. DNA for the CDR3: TGCGCCAGCAGTGAGTCAGGGCGGGAGGGCCCGACCGGGGAGCTGTTTTTT.

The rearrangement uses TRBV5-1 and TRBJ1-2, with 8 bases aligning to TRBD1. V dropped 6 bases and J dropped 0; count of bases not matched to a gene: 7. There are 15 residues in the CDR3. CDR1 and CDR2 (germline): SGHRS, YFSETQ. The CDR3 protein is CASNLGTGTNYGYTF. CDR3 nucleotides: TGCGCCAGCAATCTCGGGACAGGTACTAACTATGGCTACACCTTC.